Listed below are T cell receptor beta chains from one sample, sequenced in a study of shared clonotypes between healthy human individuals. Clones were sequenced by immunoSEQ multiplex PCR, and TCRdb holds only the in-frame ones, with some missing. The repertoire holds about 680,000 clones, with roughly 94% as singletons. The sample comprised naive CD8+ T cells sorted from blood. These receptor sequences come from a man aged 25-45 years in good health. Each CDR3 is given with its conserved first and last residue.

>17|TRBV27
CASSSWTGASGANVLTF
>13|TRBV11-2
CASSPGTVTEAFF
>15|TRBV11-2
CASSLEVGVADTQYF
>13|TRBV7-9
CASSFPLVNEQFF
>15|TRBV27
CASRSSGPFTDTQYF
>12|TRBV7-9
CASSGQTETQYF
>15|TRBV4-1
CASSQFPGASYEQYF
>12|TRBV6-1
CASKGLAGYKFF
>12|TRBV2
CASRGEVYEQYF
>14|TRBV6-1
CASRDRGLSYEQYF
>15|TRBV16
CASSLRAGTYNEQFF
>16|TRBV11-3
CASSRDSRIFTDTQYF
>13|TRBV29-1
CSVEDFRTYEQYF
>13|TRBV19
CASSIGPSYEQYF
>15|TRBV11-2
CASSLVPGTGDEQYF
>15|TRBV7-8
CASSPVAGATYEQYF
>13|TRBV5-6
CASSLLAFNEQFF
>16|TRBV30
CAWSVPSRGSTDTQYF
>14|TRBV7-6
CASSLSQLVTEAFF
>15|TRBV7-9
CASSLVESLAHEQYF
>14|TRBV9
CASTGGGSSDTQYF
>19|TRBV5-6
CASTTSSWLAGDADNEQFF
>11|TRBV4-1
CASSKRTDPVF
>15|TRBV9
CASARGVGLGYEQYF